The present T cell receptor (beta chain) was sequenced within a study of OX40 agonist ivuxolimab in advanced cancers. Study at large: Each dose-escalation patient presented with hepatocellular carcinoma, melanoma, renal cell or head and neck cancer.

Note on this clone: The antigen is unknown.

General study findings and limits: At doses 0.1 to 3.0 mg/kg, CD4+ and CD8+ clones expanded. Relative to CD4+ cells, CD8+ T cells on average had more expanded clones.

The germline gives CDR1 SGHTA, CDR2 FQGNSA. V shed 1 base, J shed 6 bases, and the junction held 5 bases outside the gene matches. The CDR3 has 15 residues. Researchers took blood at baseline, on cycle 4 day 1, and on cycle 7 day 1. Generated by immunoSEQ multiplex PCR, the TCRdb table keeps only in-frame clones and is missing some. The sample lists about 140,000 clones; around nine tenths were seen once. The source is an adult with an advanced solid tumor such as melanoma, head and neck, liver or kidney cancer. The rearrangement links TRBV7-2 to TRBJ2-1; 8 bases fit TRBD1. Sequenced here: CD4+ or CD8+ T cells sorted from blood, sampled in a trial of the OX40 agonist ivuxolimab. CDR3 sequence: CASSLGGQGFNEQFF. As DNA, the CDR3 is TGTGCCAGCAGCTTAGGAGGACAGGGTTTCAATGAGCAGTTCTTC.